The sequence of this T cell receptor beta chain was determined in a study of T cell responses to AZD1222 COVID-19 vaccine. Study-wide results and caveats: It should be noted that donors were predominantly white British and more often female, and clonal diversity was possibly underestimated.

Germline loops: CDR1 SGHTA, CDR2 FQGNSA. The CDR3 length is 18 residues. The germline V and J ends were trimmed by 5 bases and 1 base, with 23 bases remaining between them. On this clone: Its antigen is still unknown.

Assay: immunoSEQ multiplex PCR; the TCRdb copy retains only in-frame clones and omits some. The sample consists of 90,000 to 100,000 clones, around nine tenths of them appearing once. This receptor was identified in an adult who received the AZD1222 COVID-19 vaccine. This specimen was peripheral blood, taken 28 days after the second AZD1222 dose. V and J are TRBV7-2 and TRBJ1-2; D not resolved. CDR3 protein: CASSLTGRPEARNYGYTF. CDR3 DNA sequence: TGTGCCAGCAGCCTTACCGGGCGGCCCGAGGCCCGTAACTATGGCTACACCTTC.